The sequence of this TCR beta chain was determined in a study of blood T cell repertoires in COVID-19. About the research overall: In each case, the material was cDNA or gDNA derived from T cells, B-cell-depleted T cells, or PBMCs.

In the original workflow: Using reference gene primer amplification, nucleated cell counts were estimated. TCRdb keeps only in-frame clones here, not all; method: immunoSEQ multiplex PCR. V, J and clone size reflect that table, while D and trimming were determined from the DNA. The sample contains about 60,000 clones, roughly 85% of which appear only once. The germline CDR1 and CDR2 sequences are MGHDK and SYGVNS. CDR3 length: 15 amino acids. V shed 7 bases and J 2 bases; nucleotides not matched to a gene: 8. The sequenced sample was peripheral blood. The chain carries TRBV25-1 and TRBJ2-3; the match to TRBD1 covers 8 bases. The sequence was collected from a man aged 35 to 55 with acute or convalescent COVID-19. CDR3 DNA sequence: TGTGCCAGCACCCGGACAGGGCCAACCACAGATACGCAGTATTTT. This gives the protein CASTRTGPTTDTQYF.